This TCR beta chain was documented in a study of blood T cell repertoires in COVID-19. Study in general: COVID-19 samples from acute and convalescent phases originated in the United States, Italy and Spain. The analysed material was cDNA or gDNA that came from T cells, B-cell-depleted T cells, or PBMCs.

Original processing methods: Estimates of nucleated cell counts were drawn from the amplification of reference gene primers. The table came from immunoSEQ multiplex PCR; TCRdb's copy has only in-frame clones and leaves some out. The V and J calls and clone size are taken from that table; D and trimming were inferred from the DNA. The repertoire holds fewer than 100,000 clones, around 85% seen once, with over 15% in the top ten. CDR1 and CDR2 (germline): LGHNT, FRNRAP. The length of the CDR3 is 14 residues. Losses at the gene ends were 7 bases for V and 7 bases for J; bases not matched to a gene: 5. The receptor comes from an elderly man in a cohort sampled during active COVID-19. V is TRBV12-5 and J is TRBJ2-1; 12 bases agree with TRBD2. The source material was peripheral blood. CDR3 region: CASAASGGGNEQFF. The DNA for the CDR3 is TGTGCTAGTGCTGCTAGCGGGGGGGGTAATGAGCAGTTCTTC.